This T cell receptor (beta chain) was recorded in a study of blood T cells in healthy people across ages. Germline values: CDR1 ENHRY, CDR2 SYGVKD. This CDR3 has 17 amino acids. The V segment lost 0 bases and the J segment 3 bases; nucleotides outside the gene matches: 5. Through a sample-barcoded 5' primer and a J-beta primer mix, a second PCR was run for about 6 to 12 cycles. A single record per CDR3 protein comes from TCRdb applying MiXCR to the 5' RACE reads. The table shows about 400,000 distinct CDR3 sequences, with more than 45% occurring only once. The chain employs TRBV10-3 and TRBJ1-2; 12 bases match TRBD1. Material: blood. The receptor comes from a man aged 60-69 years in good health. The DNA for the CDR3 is TGTGCCATCAGTGAGTCGGGACAGGGGGCGACGGACTATGGCTACACCTTC. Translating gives CAISESGQGATDYGYTF.